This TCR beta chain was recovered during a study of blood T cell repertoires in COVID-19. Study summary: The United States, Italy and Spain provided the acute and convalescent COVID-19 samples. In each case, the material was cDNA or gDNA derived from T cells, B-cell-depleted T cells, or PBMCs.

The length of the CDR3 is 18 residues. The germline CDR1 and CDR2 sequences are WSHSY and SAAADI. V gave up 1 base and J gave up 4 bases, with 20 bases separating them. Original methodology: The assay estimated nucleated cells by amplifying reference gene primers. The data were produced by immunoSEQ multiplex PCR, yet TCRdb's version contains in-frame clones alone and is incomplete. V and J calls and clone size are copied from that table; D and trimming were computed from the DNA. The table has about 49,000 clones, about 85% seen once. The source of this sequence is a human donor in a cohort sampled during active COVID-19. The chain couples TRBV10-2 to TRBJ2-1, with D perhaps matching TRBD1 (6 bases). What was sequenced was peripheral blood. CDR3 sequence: CASSEYHQGTTPYNEQFF. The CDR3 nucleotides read TGCGCCAGCAGTGAGTACCATCAGGGGACCACGCCTTACAATGAGCAGTTCTTC.